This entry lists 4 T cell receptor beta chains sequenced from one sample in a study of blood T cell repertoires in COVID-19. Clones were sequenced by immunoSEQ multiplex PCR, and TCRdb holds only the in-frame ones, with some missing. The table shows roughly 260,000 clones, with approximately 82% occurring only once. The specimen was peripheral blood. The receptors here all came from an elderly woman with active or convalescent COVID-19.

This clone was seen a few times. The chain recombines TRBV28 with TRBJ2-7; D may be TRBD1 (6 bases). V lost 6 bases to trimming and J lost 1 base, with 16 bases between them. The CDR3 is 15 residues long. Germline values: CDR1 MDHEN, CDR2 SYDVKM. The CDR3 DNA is TGTGCCAGCAGCAGAGGACAGTCTTATTCCTACGAGCAGTACTTC. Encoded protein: CASSRGQSYSYEQYF.

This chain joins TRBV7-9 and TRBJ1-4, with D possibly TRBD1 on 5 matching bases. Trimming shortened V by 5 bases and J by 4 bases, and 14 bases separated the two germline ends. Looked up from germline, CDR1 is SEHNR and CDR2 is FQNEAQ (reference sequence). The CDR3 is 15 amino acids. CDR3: CASSHYGRGNEKLFF. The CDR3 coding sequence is TGTGCCAGCAGCCACTACGGGAGGGGTAATGAAAAACTGTTTTTT.

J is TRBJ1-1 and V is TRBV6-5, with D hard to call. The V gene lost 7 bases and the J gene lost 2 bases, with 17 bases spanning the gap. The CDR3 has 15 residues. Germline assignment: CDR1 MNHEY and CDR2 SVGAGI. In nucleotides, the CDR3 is TGTGCCAGCACCTTATATTGGGCGACCAACACTGAAGCTTTCTTT. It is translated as CASTLYWATNTEAFF.

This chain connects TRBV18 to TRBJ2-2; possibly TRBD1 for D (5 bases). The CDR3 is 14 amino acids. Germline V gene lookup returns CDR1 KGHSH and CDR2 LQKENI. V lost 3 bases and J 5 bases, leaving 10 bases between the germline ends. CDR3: CASSPTAGTGELFF. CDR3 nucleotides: TGTGCCAGCTCACCGACAGCAGGAACCGGGGAGCTGTTTTTT.